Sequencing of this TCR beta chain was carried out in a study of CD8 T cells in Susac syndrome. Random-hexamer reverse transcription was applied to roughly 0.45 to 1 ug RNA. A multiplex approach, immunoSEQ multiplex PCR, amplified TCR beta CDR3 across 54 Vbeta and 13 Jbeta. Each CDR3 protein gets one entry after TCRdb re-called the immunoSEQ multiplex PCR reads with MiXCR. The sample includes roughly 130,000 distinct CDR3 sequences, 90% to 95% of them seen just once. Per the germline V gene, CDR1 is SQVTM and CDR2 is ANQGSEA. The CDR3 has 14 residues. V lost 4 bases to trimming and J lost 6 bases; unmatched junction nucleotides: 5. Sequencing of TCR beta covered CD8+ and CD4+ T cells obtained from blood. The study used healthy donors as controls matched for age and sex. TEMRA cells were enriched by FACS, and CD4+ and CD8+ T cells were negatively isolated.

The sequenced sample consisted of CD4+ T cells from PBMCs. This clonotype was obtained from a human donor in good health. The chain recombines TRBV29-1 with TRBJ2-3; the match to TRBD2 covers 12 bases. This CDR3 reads CSVALAGGGDTQYF. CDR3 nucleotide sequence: TGCAGCGTTGCACTAGCGGGAGGAGGGGATACGCAGTATTTT.